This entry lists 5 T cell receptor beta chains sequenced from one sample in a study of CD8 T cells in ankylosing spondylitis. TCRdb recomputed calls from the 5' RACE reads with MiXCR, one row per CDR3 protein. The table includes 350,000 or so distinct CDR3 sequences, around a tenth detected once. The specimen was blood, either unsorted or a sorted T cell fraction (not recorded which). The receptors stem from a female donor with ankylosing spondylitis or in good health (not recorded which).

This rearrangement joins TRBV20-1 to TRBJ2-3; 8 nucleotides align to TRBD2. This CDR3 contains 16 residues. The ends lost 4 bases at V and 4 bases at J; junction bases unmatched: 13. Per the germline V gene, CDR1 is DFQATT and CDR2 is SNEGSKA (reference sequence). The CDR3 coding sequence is TGCAGTGCTACCCCTTGGGGACTAGGGCAATCAGATACGCAGTATTTT. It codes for CSATPWGLGQSDTQYF.

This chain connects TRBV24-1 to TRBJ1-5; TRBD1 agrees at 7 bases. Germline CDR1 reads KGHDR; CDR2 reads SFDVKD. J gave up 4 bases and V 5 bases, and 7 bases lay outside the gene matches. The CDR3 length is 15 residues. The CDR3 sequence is CATSVGQGGNQPQHF. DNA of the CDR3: TGTGCCACCAGTGTTGGGCAGGGGGGTAATCAGCCCCAGCATTTT.

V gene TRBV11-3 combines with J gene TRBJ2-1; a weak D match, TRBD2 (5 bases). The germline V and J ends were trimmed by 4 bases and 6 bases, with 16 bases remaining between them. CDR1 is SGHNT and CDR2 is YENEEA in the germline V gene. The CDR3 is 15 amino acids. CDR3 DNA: TGTGCCAGCAGCTCGGCCGGCCGAGGGCCCAATGAGCAGTTCTTC. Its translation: CASSSAGRGPNEQFF.

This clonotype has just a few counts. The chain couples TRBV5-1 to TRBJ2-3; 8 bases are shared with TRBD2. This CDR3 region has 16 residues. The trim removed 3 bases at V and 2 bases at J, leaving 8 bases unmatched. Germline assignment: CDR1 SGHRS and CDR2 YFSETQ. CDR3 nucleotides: TGCGCCAGCAGCTCCTCTTTAGCGGGATCCACAGATACGCAGTATTTT. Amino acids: CASSSSLAGSTDTQYF.

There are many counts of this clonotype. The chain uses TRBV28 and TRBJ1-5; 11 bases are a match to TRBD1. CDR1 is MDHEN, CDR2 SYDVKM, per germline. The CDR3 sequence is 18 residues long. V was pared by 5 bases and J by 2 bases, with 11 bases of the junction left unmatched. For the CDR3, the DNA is TGTGCCAGCAGTAGAGGGACAGGGGGGCTGGTTGGCAATCAGCCCCAGCATTTT. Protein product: CASSRGTGGLVGNQPQHF.